Presented here are 25 T cell receptor beta chains from one specimen sequenced in a study of T-cell memory formation after mild COVID-19. TCRdb reprocessed the 5' RACE reads with MiXCR, giving one entry per CDR3 protein. The sample has a few hundred thousand distinct CDR3 sequences; roughly 17% are singletons. The sequencing sample was made of PBMCs or a T cell subset sorted from them (not recorded which). The receptors stem from a man aged 18 to 29 who had mild COVID-19 (a few samples of this study predate the infection). Cell type and time point are not known.

In this sample, this clonotype turned up a few times. The chain has TRBV20-1 and TRBJ2-1; 8 positions match TRBD1. Trimming took 6 bases from V and 8 from J; bases not matched to a gene: 12. The CDR3 totals 14 residues. CDR1 and CDR2 from the germline V gene are DFQATT and SNEGSKA (reference sequence). The DNA for the CDR3 is TGCAGTGCATCGGACAGGGATCTTTCAGATGAGCAGTTCTTC. Translated, it gives CSASDRDLSDEQFF.

This rearrangement joins TRBV24-1 to TRBJ2-7; no clear D. Deletions cut 9 bases from V and 2 bases from J, with 10 bases between. The CDR3 is 12 residues long. From germline, CDR1 is KGHDR and CDR2 SFDVKD. CDR3 coding DNA: TGTGCCACCGAAAGGGCGCCCTACGAGCAGTACGTC. This translates into CATERAPYEQYV.

The gene calls are TRBV6-6 and TRBJ1-6; TRBD1 matches at 7 bases. The junction had 5 bases not matched to a gene; V was cut back by 6 bases and J by 9 bases. The CDR3 totals 13 residues. Per germline, CDR1 MNHNY and CDR2 SVGAGI (reference sequence). The CDR3 protein is CASRQGQSSPLHF. In DNA, the CDR3 is TGTGCCAGCAGACAGGGACAGTCTTCACCCCTCCACTTT.

This clonotype was observed many times. The chain links TRBV10-3 to TRBJ2-1, with 8 nucleotides matching TRBD1. Germline trimming cut 6 bases from V and 5 bases from J; bases unmatched to any gene: 9. The germline V gene encodes CDR1 ENHRY and CDR2 SYGVKD. This CDR3 spans 15 amino acids. CDR3 amino acids: CAIRQQGVTDNEQFF. The CDR3 DNA is TGTGCCATCAGGCAACAGGGGGTAACGGACAATGAGCAGTTCTTC.

V usage is TRBV18 and J usage is TRBJ2-5, with no clear D. V lost 0 bases and J 6 bases, leaving 11 bases between the germline ends. The germline V gene has CDR1 KGHSH and CDR2 LQKENI. This CDR3 has 14 residues. CDR3 amino acids: CASSPPPGWQTQYF. CDR3 sequence (DNA): TGTGCCAGCTCACCACCCCCGGGTTGGCAGACCCAGTACTTC.

The chain couples TRBV25-1 to TRBJ1-6; D might be TRBD1 (6 bases). V was clipped by 8 bases and J by 2 bases, with 10 bases between them. The CDR3 covers 14 residues. Germline assignment: CDR1 MGHDK and CDR2 SYGVNS. CDR3 nucleotide sequence: TGTGCCAGCCAGCGGGGGCCCTATAATTCACCCCTCCACTTT. This translates into CASQRGPYNSPLHF.

This clonotype turned up a few times. The chain uses TRBV24-1 and TRBJ2-3, with no clear D. Trimming shortened V by 4 bases and J by 3 bases, and 7 bases separated the two germline ends. Germline loops: CDR1 KGHDR, CDR2 SFDVKD. The CDR3 is made up of 13 amino acids. This CDR3 reads CATSERLTDTQYF. The CDR3 DNA is TGTGCCACCAGTGAAAGGTTGACAGATACGCAGTATTTT.

The V call is TRBV11-2, the J call TRBJ1-1; 7 nucleotides agree with TRBD1. There are 13 residues in the CDR3. Germline CDR1 is SGHAT and CDR2 is FQNNGV. The J segment lost 4 bases and the V segment lost 5 bases, leaving 4 bases of the junction unmatched. CDR3 sequence (DNA): TGTGCCAGCAGCACAGGGGTGTCCACTGAAGCTTTCTTT. Protein product: CASSTGVSTEAFF.

This clonotype was counted between two and nine times. V and J are TRBV5-1 and TRBJ1-1, with no clear D. Trimming pared 1 base from V and 3 bases from J, leaving 13 bases between. The CDR3 has 15 residues. Germline V CDR1 and CDR2: SGHRS, YFSETQ. CDR3 in DNA: TGCGCCAGCAGCTTGCTTAACAGCCGCGACACTGAAGCTTTCTTT. Translation gives CASSLLNSRDTEAFF. The full variable domain, in which reference TRBV5-1 and TRBJ1-1 provide the parts outside the CDR3, is KAGVTQTPRYLIKTRGQQVTLSCSPISGHRSVSWYQQTPGQGLQFLFEYFSETQRNKGNFPGRFSGRQFSNSRSEMNVSTLELGDSALYLCASSLLNSRDTEAFFGQGTRLTVV.

This rearrangement joins TRBV29-1 to TRBJ2-2; no firm D call. This CDR3 comprises 14 residues. Per germline, CDR1 SQVTM and CDR2 ANQGSEA. The V gene lost 4 bases and the J gene lost 4 bases, with 13 bases spanning the gap. The CDR3 nucleotides read TGCAGCGTTGTCTCCACTGCATCCACCGGGGAGCTGTTTTTT. Translated: CSVVSTASTGELFF.

CDR3 residues: CASSYDHIGGTQYF. The DNA of the CDR3 is TGTGCCAGCAGCTACGACCACATTGGAGGGACCCAGTACTTC. The chain couples TRBV3-1 to TRBJ2-5, with a possible D match to TRBD2 (5 bases). This CDR3 has 14 residues. V was cut by 5 bases and J by 7 bases, with 17 bases left in between. Germline values: CDR1 LGHDT, CDR2 YNNKEL (reference sequence).

V is TRBV7-2 and J is TRBJ2-5; no reliable D call. Germline V CDR1 and CDR2: SGHTA, FQGNSA. V lost 2 bases and J lost 7, with 17 bases in between. This CDR3 has 15 residues. CDR3 DNA: TGTGCCAGCAGCTTATCTTCCCGGTTAGGCGGGACCCAGTACTTC. This gives the protein CASSLSSRLGGTQYF. Full variable domain (missing parts from reference TRBV7-2 and TRBJ2-5): GAGVSQSPSNKVTEKGKDVELRCDPISGHTALYWYRQSLGQGLEFLIYFQGNSAPDKSGLPSDRFSAERTGGSVSTLTIQRTQQEDSAVYLCASSLSSRLGGTQYFGPGTRLLVL.

This clonotype has just a few counts. The J gene is TRBJ2-7, the V gene TRBV2; D perhaps matches TRBD1 (6 bases). The CDR3 contains 14 residues. The germline CDR1 and CDR2 sequences are SNHLY and FYNNEI. Trimming stripped 8 bases from V and 3 bases from J, with 17 bases between. Here the CDR3 reads CASWELGQIYEQYF. The CDR3 region has the DNA TGTGCCAGCTGGGAACTGGGACAAATCTACGAGCAGTACTTC.

The rearrangement uses TRBV10-3 and TRBJ2-5; TRBD2 matches at 7 bases. V lost 5 bases, J lost 5 bases, and 11 bases stayed unmatched. CDR1 and CDR2 (germline): ENHRY, SYGVKD. The CDR3 totals 15 residues. The CDR3 DNA reads TGTGCCATCAGTCCGATGGGGAGGGTAATGGAGACCCAGTACTTC. Amino acid sequence: CAISPMGRVMETQYF.

This chain uses TRBV6-1 with TRBJ1-5; D unclear. Germline V gene lookup returns CDR1 MNHNS and CDR2 SASEGT. The CDR3 sequence is 16 residues long. Between the trimmed V and J ends, which lost 3 bases and 1 base, there was a span of 13 bases. The CDR3, as DNA: TGTGCCAGCAGTGAGGCGAGACCTCGAAGCAATCAGCCCCAGCATTTT. This codes for CASSEARPRSNQPQHF.

In its sample, this clonotype was seen a few times. The chain is built from TRBV5-1 and TRBJ1-1, with no clear D. The V gene lost 0 bases and the J gene lost 1 base, with 10 bases spanning the gap. CDR1 is SGHRS, CDR2 YFSETQ, per germline. The CDR3 is 15 amino acids. The CDR3 coding sequence is TGCGCCAGCAGCTTGGAGAAGGGATGGAACACTGAAGCTTTCTTT. Residues: CASSLEKGWNTEAFF. Filled out from reference TRBV5-1 and TRBJ1-1, the complete variable domain reads KAGVTQTPRYLIKTRGQQVTLSCSPISGHRSVSWYQQTPGQGLQFLFEYFSETQRNKGNFPGRFSGRQFSNSRSEMNVSTLELGDSALYLCASSLEKGWNTEAFFGQGTRLTVV.

In its sample, this clonotype was seen a few times. This sequence joins TRBV9 and TRBJ1-6; 7 bases agree with TRBD1. This CDR3 is 16 amino acids long. With V trimmed by 4 bases and J by 7 bases, 11 bases remained unmatched. Germline V CDR1 and CDR2: SGDLS, YYNGEE. The CDR3 protein is CASSPTMTGTNSPLHF. DNA of the CDR3: TGTGCCAGCAGCCCTACCATGACAGGGACGAATTCACCCCTCCACTTT.

In its sample, this clonotype was seen a few times. This rearrangement joins TRBV6-2 or TRBV6-3 to TRBJ2-7; D is ambiguous. CDR3 size: 13 residues. Trimming stripped 10 bases from V and 0 bases from J, with 13 bases between. The germline V gene has CDR1 MNHEY and CDR2 SVGEGT. The CDR3 DNA follows: TGTGCCACCTTAAGGGCGGACTCCTACGAGCAGTACTTC. Its protein is CATLRADSYEQYF.

This chain uses TRBV21-1 with TRBJ2-3. TRBV21-1 is listed as a pseudogene. This CDR3 is 8 amino acids long. The CDR3 sequence: CASSLGYF. CDR3 in DNA: TGTGCCAGCAGCCTCGGGTATTTT.

This clonotype was seen ten or more times. This sequence joins TRBV20-1 and TRBJ2-3; 12 bases map to TRBD1. Germline loops: CDR1 DFQATT, CDR2 SNEGSKA (reference sequence). V shed 5 bases and J 5 bases; nucleotides not matched to a gene: 14. This CDR3 spans 17 amino acids. CDR3 sequence reads: CSAAGLGTGGRRDTQYF. The CDR3 DNA sequence: TGCAGTGCTGCAGGTCTCGGGACAGGGGGCCGGAGAGATACGCAGTATTTT.

This clonotype was seen just once. This sequence joins TRBV3-1 and TRBJ1-1; TRBD1 might be the D (5 bases). CDR3 length equals 12 residues. The germline V gene has CDR1 LGHDT and CDR2 YNNKEL (reference sequence). Trimming removed 1 base at V and 8 bases at J, with 8 bases between. The CDR3 sequence: CASSQAAGEAFF. The CDR3 DNA follows: TGTGCCAGCAGCCAAGCGGCAGGGGAAGCTTTCTTT.

The rearrangement links TRBV7-9 to TRBJ2-3; maybe TRBD2 (6 bases). The CDR3 has 15 amino acids. V shed 0 bases and J shed 1 base, with 8 bases lying between them. In germline, CDR1 is SEHNR, CDR2 FQNEAQ (reference sequence). CDR3 nucleotides: TGTGCCAGCAGCTTAGCGGAGGGAGGCACAGATACGCAGTATTTT. Amino acids: CASSLAEGGTDTQYF.

A few counts support this clonotype. This chain joins TRBV7-8 and TRBJ1-5; 7 bases match TRBD1. V was clipped by 2 bases and J by 2 bases; unmatched bases: 6. Germline V gene data show CDR1 as SGHVS and CDR2 as FQNEAQ. CDR3 length: 16 residues. The CDR3 sequence: CASSLTPGGGNQPQHF. The CDR3 DNA follows: TGTGCCAGCAGCTTAACCCCAGGGGGAGGCAATCAGCCCCAGCATTTT.

This clonotype was detected only a few times. A junction boundary mismatches the germline segment, possibly from a read error. V and J are TRBV18 and TRBJ1-1; TRBD1 might be the D (5 bases). The CDR3 runs to 14 residues. Germline V lookup: CDR1 KGHSH, CDR2 LQKENI. The CDR3: CASSPERGNNEAFF. In DNA, the CDR3 is TGTGCCAGCTCACCAGAGAGGGGCAACAATGAAGCTTTCTTT.

The chain recombines TRBV19 with TRBJ1-6; TRBD1 matches at 9 bases. CDR3 length: 15 residues. Germline CDR1 LNHDA, CDR2 SQIVND (reference sequence). With 2 bases clipped from V and 7 bases from J, the junction kept 3 bases outside the gene matches. The CDR3 here is CASSISGQGNSPLHF. The CDR3 DNA reads as TGTGCCAGTAGTATATCCGGACAGGGGAATTCACCCCTCCACTTT.